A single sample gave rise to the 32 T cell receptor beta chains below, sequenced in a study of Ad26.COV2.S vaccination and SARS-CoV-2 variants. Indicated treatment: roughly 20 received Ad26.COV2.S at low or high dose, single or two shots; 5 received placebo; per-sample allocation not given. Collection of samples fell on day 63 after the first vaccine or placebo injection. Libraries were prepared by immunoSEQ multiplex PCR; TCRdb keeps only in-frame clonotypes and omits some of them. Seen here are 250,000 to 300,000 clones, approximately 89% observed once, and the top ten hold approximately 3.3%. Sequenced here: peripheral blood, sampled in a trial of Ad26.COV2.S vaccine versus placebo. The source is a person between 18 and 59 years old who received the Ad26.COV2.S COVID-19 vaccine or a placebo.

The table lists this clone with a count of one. CDR3 sequence: CASSQVGWTTTLGEYF. The CDR3 DNA reads TGTGCCAGCAGCCAAGTGGGGTGGACTACCACCCTGGGGGAGTACTTC. This sequence joins TRBV3-1 (or the pseudogene TRBV3-2) and TRBJ2-7, with D perhaps matching TRBD2 (6 bases). Trimming removed 1 base at V and 11 bases at J, with 24 bases between. The CDR3 sequence is 16 residues long. Germline V CDR1 and CDR2: LGHDT, YNNKEL (reference sequence).

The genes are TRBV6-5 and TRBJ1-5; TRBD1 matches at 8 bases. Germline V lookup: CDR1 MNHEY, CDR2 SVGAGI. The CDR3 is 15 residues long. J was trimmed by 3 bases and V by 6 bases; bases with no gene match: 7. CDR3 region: CASRQGQAYNQPQHF. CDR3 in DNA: TGTGCCAGCAGACAGGGACAGGCCTACAATCAGCCCCAGCATTTT.

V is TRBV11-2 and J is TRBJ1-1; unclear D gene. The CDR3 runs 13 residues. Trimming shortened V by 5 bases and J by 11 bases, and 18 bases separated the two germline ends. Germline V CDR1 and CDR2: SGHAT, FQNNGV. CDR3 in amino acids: CASSPRTIGEAFF. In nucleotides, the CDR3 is TGTGCCAGCAGCCCGCGGACTATCGGGGAGGCTTTCTTT. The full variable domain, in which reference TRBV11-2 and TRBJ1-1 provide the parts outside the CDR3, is EAGVAQSPRYKIIEKRQSVAFWCNPISGHATLYWYQQILGQGPKLLIQFQNNGVVDDSQLPKDRFSAERLKGVDSTLKIQPAKLEDSAVYLCASSPRTIGEAFFGQGTRLTVV.

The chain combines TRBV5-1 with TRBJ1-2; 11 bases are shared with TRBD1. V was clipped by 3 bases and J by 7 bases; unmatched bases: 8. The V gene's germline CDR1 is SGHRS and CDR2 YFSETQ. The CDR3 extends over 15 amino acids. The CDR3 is CASSSRTGGDRGYTF. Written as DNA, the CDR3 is TGCGCCAGCAGCTCAAGGACAGGGGGCGACCGTGGCTACACCTTC. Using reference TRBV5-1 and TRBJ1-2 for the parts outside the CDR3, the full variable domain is KAGVTQTPRYLIKTRGQQVTLSCSPISGHRSVSWYQQTPGQGLQFLFEYFSETQRNKGNFPGRFSGRQFSNSRSEMNVSTLELGDSALYLCASSSRTGGDRGYTFGSGTRLTVV.

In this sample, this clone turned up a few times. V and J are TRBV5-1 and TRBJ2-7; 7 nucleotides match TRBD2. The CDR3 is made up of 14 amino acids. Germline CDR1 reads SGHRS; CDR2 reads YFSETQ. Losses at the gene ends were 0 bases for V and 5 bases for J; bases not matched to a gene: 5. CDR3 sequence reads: CASSLAAGRDEQYF. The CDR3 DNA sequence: TGCGCCAGCAGCTTGGCGGCAGGGAGGGACGAGCAGTACTTC.

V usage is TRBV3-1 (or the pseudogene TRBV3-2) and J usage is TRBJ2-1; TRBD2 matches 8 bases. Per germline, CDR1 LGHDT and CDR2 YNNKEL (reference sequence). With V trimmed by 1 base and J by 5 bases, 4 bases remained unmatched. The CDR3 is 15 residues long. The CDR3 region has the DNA TGTGCCAGCAGCCAAGTCAGAGCGGGAGACAATGAGCAGTTCTTC. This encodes CASSQVRAGDNEQFF.

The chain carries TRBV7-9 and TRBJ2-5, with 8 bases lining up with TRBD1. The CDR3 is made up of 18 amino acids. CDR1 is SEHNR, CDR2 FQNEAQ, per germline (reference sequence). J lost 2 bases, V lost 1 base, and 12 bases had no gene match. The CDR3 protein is CASSLGGLDREKQETQYF. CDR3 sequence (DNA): TGTGCCAGCAGCTTAGGTGGTTTGGACAGGGAGAAACAAGAGACCCAGTACTTC.

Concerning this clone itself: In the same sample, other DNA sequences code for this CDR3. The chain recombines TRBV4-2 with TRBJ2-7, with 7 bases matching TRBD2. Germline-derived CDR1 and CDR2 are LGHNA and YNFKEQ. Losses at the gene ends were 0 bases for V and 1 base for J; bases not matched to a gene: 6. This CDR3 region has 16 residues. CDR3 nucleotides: TGTGCCAGCAGCCAAGACTGGCCGGGGGGTTCCTACGAGCAGTACTTC. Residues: CASSQDWPGGSYEQYF.

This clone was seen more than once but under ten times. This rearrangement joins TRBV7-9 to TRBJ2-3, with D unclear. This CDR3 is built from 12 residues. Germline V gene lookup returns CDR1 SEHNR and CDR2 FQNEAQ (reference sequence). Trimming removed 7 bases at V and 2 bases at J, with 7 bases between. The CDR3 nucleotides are TGTGCCAGCAACCTACACACAGATACGCAGTATTTT. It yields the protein CASNLHTDTQYF.

The CDR3 bases are TGTGCCAGCAGTTATTGGGGCGACTATGGCTACACCTTC. Translated: CASSYWGDYGYTF. V usage is TRBV6-5 and J usage is TRBJ1-2, with a tentative D call TRBD1 (5 bases). Germline CDR1 reads MNHEY; CDR2 reads SVGAGI. V lost 3 bases, J lost 3 bases, and 8 bases lay in between. This CDR3 is 13 amino acids long.

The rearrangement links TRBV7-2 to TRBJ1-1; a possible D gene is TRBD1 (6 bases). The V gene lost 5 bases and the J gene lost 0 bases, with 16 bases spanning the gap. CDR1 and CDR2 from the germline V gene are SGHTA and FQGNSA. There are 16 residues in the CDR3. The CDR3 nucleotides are TGTGCCAGCAGCGGCGGCACAGGGAACATGAACACTGAAGCTTTCTTT. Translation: CASSGGTGNMNTEAFF.

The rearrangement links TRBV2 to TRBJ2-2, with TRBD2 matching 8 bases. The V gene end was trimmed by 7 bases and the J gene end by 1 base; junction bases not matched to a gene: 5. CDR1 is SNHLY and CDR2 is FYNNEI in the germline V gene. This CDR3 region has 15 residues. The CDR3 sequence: CASKLREVNTGELFF. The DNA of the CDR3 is TGTGCCAGCAAGTTGCGGGAGGTGAACACCGGGGAGCTGTTTTTT.

This CDR3 is CASSIGRSNSPLHF. The DNA for the CDR3 is TGTGCCAGCAGTATCGGGCGGAGCAATTCACCCCTCCACTTT. The chain employs TRBV6-5 and TRBJ1-6; no clear D gene. Germline lookup yields CDR1 MNHEY and CDR2 SVGAGI. The CDR3 is 14 residues long. V was shortened by 5 bases and J by 7 bases, with 12 bases between the two germline ends.

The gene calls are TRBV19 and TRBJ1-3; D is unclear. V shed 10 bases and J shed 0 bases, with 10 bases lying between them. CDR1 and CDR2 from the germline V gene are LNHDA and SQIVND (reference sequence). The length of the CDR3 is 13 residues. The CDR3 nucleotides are TGTGCCACTGAGGGTGTCTCTGGAAACACCATATATTTT. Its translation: CATEGVSGNTIYF. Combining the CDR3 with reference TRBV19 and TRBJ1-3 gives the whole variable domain DGGITQSPKYLFRKEGQNVTLSCEQNLNHDAMYWYRQDPGQGLRLIYYSQIVNDFQKGDIAEGYSVSREKKESFPLTVTSAQKNPTAFYLCATEGVSGNTIYFGEGSWLTVV.

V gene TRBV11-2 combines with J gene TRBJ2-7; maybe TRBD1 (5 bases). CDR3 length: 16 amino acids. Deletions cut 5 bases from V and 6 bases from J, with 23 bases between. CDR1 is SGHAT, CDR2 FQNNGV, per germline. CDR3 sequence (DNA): TGTGCCAGCAGCGTCAGGGCAGGACCTTGGAGTGGCGAGCAGTACTTC. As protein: CASSVRAGPWSGEQYF. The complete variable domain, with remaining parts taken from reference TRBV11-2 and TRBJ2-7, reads EAGVAQSPRYKIIEKRQSVAFWCNPISGHATLYWYQQILGQGPKLLIQFQNNGVVDDSQLPKDRFSAERLKGVDSTLKIQPAKLEDSAVYLCASSVRAGPWSGEQYFGPGTRLTVT.

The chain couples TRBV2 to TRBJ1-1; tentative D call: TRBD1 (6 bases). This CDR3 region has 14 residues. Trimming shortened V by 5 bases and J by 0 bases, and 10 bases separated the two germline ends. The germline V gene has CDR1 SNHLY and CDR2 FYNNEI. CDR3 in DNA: TGTGCCAGCAGTAATCAGGGGATGAACACTGAAGCTTTCTTT. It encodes CASSNQGMNTEAFF.

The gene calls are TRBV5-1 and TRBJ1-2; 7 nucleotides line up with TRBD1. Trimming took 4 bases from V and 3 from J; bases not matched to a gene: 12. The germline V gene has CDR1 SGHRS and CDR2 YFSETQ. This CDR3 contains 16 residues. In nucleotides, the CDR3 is TGCGCCAGCAGCGGGGCCCTCCTCGACAGGGACTATGGCTACACCTTC. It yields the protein CASSGALLDRDYGYTF.

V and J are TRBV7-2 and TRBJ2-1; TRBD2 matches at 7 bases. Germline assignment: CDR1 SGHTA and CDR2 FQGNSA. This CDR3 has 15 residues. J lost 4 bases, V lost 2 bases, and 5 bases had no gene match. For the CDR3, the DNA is TGTGCCAGCAGCTTAAGCGGCGGGGGTTACAATGAGCAGTTCTTC. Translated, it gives CASSLSGGGYNEQFF. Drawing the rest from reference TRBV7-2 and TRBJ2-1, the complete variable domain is GAGVSQSPSNKVTEKGKDVELRCDPISGHTALYWYRQSLGQGLEFLIYFQGNSAPDKSGLPSDRFSAERTGGSVSTLTIQRTQQEDSAVYLCASSLSGGGYNEQFFGPGTRLTVL.

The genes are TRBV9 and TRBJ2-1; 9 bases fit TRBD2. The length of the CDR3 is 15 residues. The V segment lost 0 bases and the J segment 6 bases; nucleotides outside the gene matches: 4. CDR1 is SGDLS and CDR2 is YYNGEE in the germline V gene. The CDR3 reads CASSVGLAGLNEQFF. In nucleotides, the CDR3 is TGTGCCAGCAGCGTAGGGCTAGCGGGACTCAATGAGCAGTTCTTC.

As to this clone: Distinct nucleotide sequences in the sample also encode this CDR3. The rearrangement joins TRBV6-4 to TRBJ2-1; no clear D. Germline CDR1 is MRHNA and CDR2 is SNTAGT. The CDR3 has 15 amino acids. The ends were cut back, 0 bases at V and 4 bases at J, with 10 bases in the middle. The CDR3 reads CASSDSSGDYNEQFF. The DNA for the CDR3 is TGTGCCAGCAGTGACTCGAGTGGAGATTACAATGAGCAGTTCTTC.

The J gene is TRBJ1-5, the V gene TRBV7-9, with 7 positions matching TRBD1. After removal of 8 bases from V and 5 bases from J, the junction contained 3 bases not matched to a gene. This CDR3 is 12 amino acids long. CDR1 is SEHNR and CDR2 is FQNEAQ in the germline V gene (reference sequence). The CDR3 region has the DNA TGTGCCAGCCAGACAGGGTATCAGCCCCAGCATTTT. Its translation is CASQTGYQPQHF.

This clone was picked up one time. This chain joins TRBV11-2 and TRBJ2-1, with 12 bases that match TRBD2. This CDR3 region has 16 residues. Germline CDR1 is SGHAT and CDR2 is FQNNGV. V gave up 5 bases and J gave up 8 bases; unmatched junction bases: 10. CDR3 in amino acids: CASSDLAGGPRDEQFF. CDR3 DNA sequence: TGTGCCAGCAGCGATCTAGCGGGAGGGCCGAGGGATGAGCAGTTCTTC. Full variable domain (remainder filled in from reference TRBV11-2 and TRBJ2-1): EAGVAQSPRYKIIEKRQSVAFWCNPISGHATLYWYQQILGQGPKLLIQFQNNGVVDDSQLPKDRFSAERLKGVDSTLKIQPAKLEDSAVYLCASSDLAGGPRDEQFFGPGTRLTVL.

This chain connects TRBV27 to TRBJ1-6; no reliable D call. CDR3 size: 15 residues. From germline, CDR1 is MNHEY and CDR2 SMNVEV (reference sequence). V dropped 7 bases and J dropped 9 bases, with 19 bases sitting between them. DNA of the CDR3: TGTGCCAGCAAAATATCGGACTCCGTTCTTTCACCCCTCCACTTT. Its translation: CASKISDSVLSPLHF.

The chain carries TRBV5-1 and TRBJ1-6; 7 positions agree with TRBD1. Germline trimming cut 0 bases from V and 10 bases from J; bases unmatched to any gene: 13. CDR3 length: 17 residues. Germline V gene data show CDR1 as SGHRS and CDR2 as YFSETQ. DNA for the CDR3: TGCGCCAGCAGCTTGGAATTCATGGCAGGGGGTGGGTCACCCCTCCACTTT. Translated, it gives CASSLEFMAGGGSPLHF.

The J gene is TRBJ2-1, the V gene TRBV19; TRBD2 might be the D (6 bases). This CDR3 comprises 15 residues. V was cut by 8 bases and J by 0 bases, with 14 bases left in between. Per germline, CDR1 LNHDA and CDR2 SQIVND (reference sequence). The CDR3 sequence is CASRPGLSSYNEQFF. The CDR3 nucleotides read TGTGCCAGTCGACCGGGACTTAGCTCCTACAATGAGCAGTTCTTC.

CDR3 sequence (DNA): TGCGCCAGCAGCTTGGGGACAGGGAGGTACACTGAAGCTTTCTTT. Translation: CASSLGTGRYTEAFF. The chain employs TRBV5-1 and TRBJ1-1, with 8 bases that match TRBD1. In germline, CDR1 is SGHRS, CDR2 YFSETQ. The CDR3 runs to 15 residues. V gave up 0 bases and J gave up 3 bases; unmatched junction bases: 4.

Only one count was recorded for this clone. The CDR3, as DNA: TGTGCCAGCAGCGTGGGGGGACTAACGTTGGATACGCAGTATTTT. It yields the protein CASSVGGLTLDTQYF. The genes are TRBV9 and TRBJ2-3, with TRBD2 matching 7 bases. Germline CDR1 is SGDLS and CDR2 is YYNGEE. The V segment lost 2 bases and the J segment 6 bases; nucleotides outside the gene matches: 9. The CDR3 consists of 15 residues.

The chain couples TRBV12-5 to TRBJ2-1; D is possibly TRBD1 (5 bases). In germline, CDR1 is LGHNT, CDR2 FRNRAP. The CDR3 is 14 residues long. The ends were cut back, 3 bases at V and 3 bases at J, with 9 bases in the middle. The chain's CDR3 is CASGFDSYYNEQFF. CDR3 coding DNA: TGTGCTAGTGGTTTTGACAGTTACTACAATGAGCAGTTCTTC.

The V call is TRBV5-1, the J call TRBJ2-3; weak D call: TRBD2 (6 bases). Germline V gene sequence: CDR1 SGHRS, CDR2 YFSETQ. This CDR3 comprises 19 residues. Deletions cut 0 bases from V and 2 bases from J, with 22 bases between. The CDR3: CASSLEVLGARTNTDTQYF. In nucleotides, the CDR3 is TGCGCCAGCAGCTTGGAGGTCTTGGGCGCCAGGACTAACACAGATACGCAGTATTTT.

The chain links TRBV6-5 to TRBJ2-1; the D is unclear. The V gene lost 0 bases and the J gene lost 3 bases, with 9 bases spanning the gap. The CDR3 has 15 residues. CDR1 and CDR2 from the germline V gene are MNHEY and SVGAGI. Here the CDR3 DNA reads TGTGCCAGCAGTTACTCGTTTGGGGACTACAATGAGCAGTTCTTC. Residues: CASSYSFGDYNEQFF.

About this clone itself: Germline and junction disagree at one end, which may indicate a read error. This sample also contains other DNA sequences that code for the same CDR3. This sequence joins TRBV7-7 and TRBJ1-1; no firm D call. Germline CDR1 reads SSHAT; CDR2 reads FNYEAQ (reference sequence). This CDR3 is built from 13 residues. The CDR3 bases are TGTGCTAGCAGCTTAGAACGTAACACTGAAGCTTTCTTT. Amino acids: CASSLERNTEAFF.

The CDR3 spells CASSLGTARQPQHF. CDR3 sequence (DNA): TGTGCCAGCAGCTTAGGGACAGCCAGACAGCCCCAGCATTTT. The rearrangement uses TRBV11-2 and TRBJ1-5; TRBD1 is a possible D gene (6 bases). V lost 1 base and J 7 bases, leaving 11 bases between the germline ends. The germline gives CDR1 SGHAT, CDR2 FQNNGV. The CDR3 consists of 14 residues. The full variable domain, in which reference TRBV11-2 and TRBJ1-5 provide the parts outside the CDR3, is EAGVAQSPRYKIIEKRQSVAFWCNPISGHATLYWYQQILGQGPKLLIQFQNNGVVDDSQLPKDRFSAERLKGVDSTLKIQPAKLEDSAVYLCASSLGTARQPQHFGDGTRLSIL.